These T cell receptor beta chains were read from a single sample in a study of T cell changes during pregnancy in multiple sclerosis. Produced via immunoSEQ multiplex PCR; TCRdb's table is partial and in-frame only. The sample has roughly 100,000 clones, roughly nine tenths seen once. Sequencing used peripheral blood, obtained after pregnancy. The receptors derive from a female donor with multiple sclerosis, enrolled in a pregnancy study. The CDR3 runs from the conserved cysteine through the conserved F or W. The order of the fields is V gene, clone size, D gene, J gene, CDR3 protein, CDR3 DNA. D genes are given only for firm matches. Expanded clones get a size class; other rows say once, few or many, or leave the size out.

TRBV15	-	TRBD2	TRBJ2-1	CATSMRGGRYNEQFF	TGTGCCACCAGCATGCGCGGGGGTCGGTACAATGAGCAGTTCTTC
TRBV5-1	-	-	TRBJ1-4	CASSLYEGAREKLFF	TGCGCCAGCAGCTTGTATGAGGGCGCCAGGGAAAAACTGTTTTTT
TRBV7-9	-	TRBD2	TRBJ2-5	CASSFLLAGEQETQYF	TGTGCCAGCAGCTTCCTTCTAGCGGGGGAACAAGAGACCCAGTACTTC
TRBV13	-	-	TRBJ2-1	CASSSGPRTIF	TGTGCCAGCAGCTCGGGACCTAGGACTATCTTC
TRBV15	-	TRBD1	TRBJ1-1	CATSPRGQGGADTEAFF	TGTGCCACCAGCCCCCGGGGACAGGGGGGCGCTGACACTGAAGCTTTCTTT
TRBV2	-	TRBD1	TRBJ1-5	CASIDRVNQPQHF	TGTGCCAGTATTGACAGGGTCAATCAGCCCCAGCATTTT
TRBV7-2	-	TRBD1	TRBJ1-3	CASSLAPRQGSGNTIYF	TGTGCCAGCAGCTTAGCCCCAAGACAGGGGTCAGGAAACACCATATATTTT
TRBV7-6	-	-	TRBJ2-1	CASSGGPGPYNEQFF	TGTGCCAGCAGCGGGGGCCCGGGACCCTACAATGAGCAGTTCTTC
TRBV10-2	-	-	TRBJ2-7	CASSEIGGSYEQYF	TGCGCCAGCAGTGAGATAGGGGGAAGTTACGAGCAGTACTTC
TRBV4-1	-	-	TRBJ1-1	CASSRSGTPGTEAFF	TGCGCCAGCAGCCGTTCGGGGACTCCCGGCACTGAAGCTTTCTTT
TRBV19	-	TRBD2	TRBJ2-7	CASSNGGGYEQYF	TGTGCCAGTAGTAATGGGGGAGGGTACGAGCAGTACTTC
TRBV14	-	-	TRBJ1-2	CASSQDPRYGYTF	TGTGCCAGCAGCCAAGATCCCCGCTATGGCTACACCTTC
TRBV27	-	-	TRBJ2-7	CASSPPLMYGHYEQYF	TGTGCCAGCAGTCCCCCCCTTATGTATGGGCACTACGAGCAGTACTTC
TRBV6-8	-	-	TRBJ2-5	CASSYSGYLRAQYF	TGTGCCAGCAGTTACTCCGGCTACCTTCGGGCCCAGTACTTC
TRBV7-2	-	-	TRBJ1-2	CASSLENWDTSYGYTF	TGTGCCAGCAGCTTAGAAAATTGGGACACCTCCTATGGCTACACCTTC
TRBV6-6	-	-	TRBJ2-7	CASSAQSYEQYF	TGTGCCAGCAGTGCACAGTCCTACGAGCAGTACTTC
TRBV25-1	-	-	TRBJ1-2	CASGGGYYGYTF	TGTGCCAGCGGGGGGGGCTACTATGGCTACACCTTC
TRBV5-6	-	-	TRBJ1-5	CASSFSAGSNQPQHF	TGTGCCAGCAGCTTTAGTGCGGGAAGCAATCAGCCCCAGCATTTT
TRBV7-3	once	-	TRBJ2-5	CASSLKGEGTQYF	TGTGCCAGCAGCTTAAAGGGGGAGGGGACCCAGTACTTC
TRBV6-6	-	-	TRBJ1-2	CASSPDRNTNYGYTF	TGTGCCAGCAGTCCTGACAGGAACACTAACTATGGCTACACCTTC
TRBV5-6	medium-sized	TRBD2	TRBJ2-7	CASRGSGGLLEEQYF	TGTGCCAGCCGGGGGAGCGGGGGGCTCCTTGAGGAGCAGTACTTC
TRBV6-1	-	TRBD1	TRBJ1-1	CASSEWGQGWQNTEAFF	TGTGCCAGCAGTGAATGGGGACAGGGGTGGCAGAACACTGAAGCTTTCTTT